Shown below are 3 T cell receptor beta chains from a single sample sequenced in a study of blood T cell repertoires in COVID-19. Clones were read by immunoSEQ multiplex PCR, and TCRdb kept only the in-frame ones, dropping some. This table has just over 300,000 clones, 80% to 90% appearing once. The sample consisted of PBMCs or T cells enriched from blood (not recorded which). The receptor set was obtained from a man aged 30 to 45 who had recovered from COVID-19.

J is TRBJ1-4 and V is TRBV19; 10 nucleotides agree with TRBD1. The V gene end was trimmed by 8 bases and the J gene end by 0 bases; junction bases not matched to a gene: 9. The germline V gene has CDR1 LNHDA and CDR2 SQIVND (reference sequence). CDR3 length: 17 residues. CDR3 nucleotides: TGTGCCAGTTCAAGGGTCGGACAGGGGGCAACTAATGAAAAACTGTTTTTT. Translating gives CASSRVGQGATNEKLFF.

This clone was recorded a few times. The CDR3 region has the DNA TGTGCCAGCACCGACGCGGACACATTAAGCTACACCTTC. As protein: CASTDADTLSYTF. The V and J genes are TRBV3-1 (or the pseudogene TRBV3-2) and TRBJ1-2, with TRBD1 as a possible D gene (5 bases). Germline CDR1 reads LGHDT; CDR2 reads YNNKEL (reference sequence). This CDR3 contains 13 residues. Trimming shortened V by 7 bases and J by 9 bases, and 18 bases separated the two germline ends.

V and J are TRBV28 and TRBJ1-4; D possibly corresponds to TRBD1 (6 bases). The CDR3 is 17 residues long. V lost 6 bases, J lost 7 bases, and 24 bases lay in between. CDR1 and CDR2 from the germline V gene are MDHEN and SYDVKM. The CDR3 spells CASSRLGGGVFGEKLFF. CDR3 DNA: TGTGCCAGCAGCCGCCTCGGGGGGGGCGTTTTTGGTGAAAAACTGTTTTTT.